This T cell receptor beta chain is drawn from a study of OX40 agonist ivuxolimab in advanced cancers. As for the study in general: The eligibility criteria allowed prior anti-PD-1, anti-PD-L1 or anti-CTLA-4 therapy, and 40% had some.

The CDR3 length is 12 residues. V was trimmed by 4 bases and J by 1 base, leaving 3 bases between them. CDR1 is KGHSH and CDR2 is LQKENI in the germline V gene. Some clones are missing from TCRdb's copy, which holds only in-frame ones; the method was immunoSEQ multiplex PCR. The table includes roughly 100,000 clones, 90% detected once. This chain joins TRBV18 and TRBJ2-3; D is unclear. The source is an adult with an advanced solid tumor such as melanoma, head and neck, liver or kidney cancer. The sequencing used CD4+ or CD8+ T cells sorted from blood, collected in a trial of the OX40 agonist ivuxolimab. CDR3 in amino acids: CASSRGTDTQYF. In DNA, the CDR3 is TGTGCCAGCTCACGGGGCACAGATACGCAGTATTTT.